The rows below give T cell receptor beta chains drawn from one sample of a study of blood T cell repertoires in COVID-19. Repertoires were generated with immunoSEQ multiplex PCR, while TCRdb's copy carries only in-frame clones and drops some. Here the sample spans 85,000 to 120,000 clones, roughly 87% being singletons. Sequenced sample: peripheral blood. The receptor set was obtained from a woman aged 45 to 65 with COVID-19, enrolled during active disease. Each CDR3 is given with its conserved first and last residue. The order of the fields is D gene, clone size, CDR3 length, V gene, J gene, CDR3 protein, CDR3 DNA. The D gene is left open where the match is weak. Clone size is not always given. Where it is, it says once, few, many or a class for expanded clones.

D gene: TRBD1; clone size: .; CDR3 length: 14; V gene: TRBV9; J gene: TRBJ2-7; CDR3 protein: CASTKGQGHYEQYF; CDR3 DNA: TGTGCCAGCACCAAGGGACAGGGACACTACGAGCAGTACTTC
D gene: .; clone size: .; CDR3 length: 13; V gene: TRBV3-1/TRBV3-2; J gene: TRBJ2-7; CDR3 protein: CASSRPPAYEQYF; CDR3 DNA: TGTGCCAGCAGCCGCCCGCCAGCCTACGAGCAGTACTTC
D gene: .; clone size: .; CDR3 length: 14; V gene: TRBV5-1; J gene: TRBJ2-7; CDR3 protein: CASSLGQVAYEQYF; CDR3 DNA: TGCGCCAGCAGCTTGGGGCAGGTCGCCTACGAGCAGTACTTC
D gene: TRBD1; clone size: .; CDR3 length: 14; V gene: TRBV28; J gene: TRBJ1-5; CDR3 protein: CASTLTGRYQPQHF; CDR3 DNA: TGTGCCAGCACCCTGACAGGGCGCTATCAGCCCCAGCATTTT
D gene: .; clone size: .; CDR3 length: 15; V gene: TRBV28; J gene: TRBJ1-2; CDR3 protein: CASSPTLGYLYGYTF; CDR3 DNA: TGTGCCAGCAGTCCAACCCTCGGTTACCTCTATGGCTACACCTTC
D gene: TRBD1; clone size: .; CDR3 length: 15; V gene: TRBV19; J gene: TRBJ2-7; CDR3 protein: CASSEGQGALYEQYF; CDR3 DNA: TGTGCCAGTAGTGAGGGACAGGGGGCTTTGTACGAGCAGTACTTC
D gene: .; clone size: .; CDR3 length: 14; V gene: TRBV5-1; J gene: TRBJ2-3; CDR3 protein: CASSLAHETDTQYF; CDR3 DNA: TGCGCCAGCAGCTTGGCTCACGAGACAGATACGCAGTATTTT
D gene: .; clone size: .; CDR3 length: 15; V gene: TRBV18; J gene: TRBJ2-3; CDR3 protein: CASSPDSFGTDTQYF; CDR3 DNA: TGTGCCAGCTCTCCCGACAGTTTCGGCACAGATACGCAGTATTTT
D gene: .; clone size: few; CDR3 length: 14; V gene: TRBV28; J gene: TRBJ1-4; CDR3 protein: CASSLAQGWEKLFF; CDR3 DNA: TGTGCCAGCAGTCTGGCCCAGGGGTGGGAAAAACTGTTTTTT
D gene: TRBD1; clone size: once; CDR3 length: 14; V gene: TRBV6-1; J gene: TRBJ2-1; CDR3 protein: CASSEGTGNLEQFF; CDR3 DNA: TGTGCCAGCAGTGAAGGGACAGGTAATCTTGAGCAGTTCTTC
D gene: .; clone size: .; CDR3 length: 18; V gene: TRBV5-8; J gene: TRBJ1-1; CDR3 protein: CASSFMSGQNFMNTEAFF; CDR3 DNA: TGTGCCAGCAGCTTTATGTCCGGACAAAATTTCATGAACACTGAAGCTTTCTTT
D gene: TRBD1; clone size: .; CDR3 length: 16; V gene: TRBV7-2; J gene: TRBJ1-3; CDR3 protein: CASSLVEGARGNTIYF; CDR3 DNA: TGTGCCAGCAGCTTAGTAGAGGGGGCTAGGGGAAACACCATATATTTT
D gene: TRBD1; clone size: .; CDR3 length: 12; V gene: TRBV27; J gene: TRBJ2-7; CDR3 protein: CASSYTGAEQYF; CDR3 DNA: TGTGCCAGCAGCTATACAGGGGCCGAGCAGTACTTC
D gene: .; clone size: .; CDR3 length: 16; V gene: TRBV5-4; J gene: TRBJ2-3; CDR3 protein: CASSLETRGSPDTQYF; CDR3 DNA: TGTGCCAGCAGCTTGGAAACGCGGGGATCCCCAGATACGCAGTATTTT
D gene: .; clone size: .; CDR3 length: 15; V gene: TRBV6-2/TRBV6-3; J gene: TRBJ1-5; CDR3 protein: CASSYGHLSNQPQHF; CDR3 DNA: TGTGCCAGCAGTTACGGACACCTTAGCAATCAGCCCCAGCATTTT
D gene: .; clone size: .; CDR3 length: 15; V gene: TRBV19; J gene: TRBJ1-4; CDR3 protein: CASSMGIQSNEKLFF; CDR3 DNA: TGTGCCAGTAGTATGGGTATACAGAGTAATGAAAAACTGTTTTTT
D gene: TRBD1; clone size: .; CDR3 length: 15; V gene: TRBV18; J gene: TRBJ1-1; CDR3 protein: CASSPTLIRDSEAFF; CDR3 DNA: TGTGCCAGCTCACCAACGCTGATCCGGGACAGTGAAGCTTTCTTT
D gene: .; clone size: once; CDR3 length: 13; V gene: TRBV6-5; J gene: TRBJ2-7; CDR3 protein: CASSYSYSYEQYF; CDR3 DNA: TGTGCCAGCAGTTACTCCTACAGTTACGAGCAGTACTTC
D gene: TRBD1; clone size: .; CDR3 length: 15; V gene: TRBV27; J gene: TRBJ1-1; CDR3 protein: CASSSGSRGGPEAFF; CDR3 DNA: TGTGCCAGCAGTTCTGGCAGTCGAGGGGGCCCTGAAGCTTTCTTT
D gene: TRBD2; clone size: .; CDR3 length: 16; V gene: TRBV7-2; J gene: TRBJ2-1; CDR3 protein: CASSPQAGLPHNEQFF; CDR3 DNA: TGTGCCAGCAGCCCCCAAGCGGGACTCCCCCACAATGAGCAGTTCTTC
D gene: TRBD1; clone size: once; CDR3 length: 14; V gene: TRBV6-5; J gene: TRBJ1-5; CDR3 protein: CASSFDRDGQPQHF; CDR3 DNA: TGTGCCAGCAGCTTCGACAGGGACGGTCAGCCCCAGCATTTT
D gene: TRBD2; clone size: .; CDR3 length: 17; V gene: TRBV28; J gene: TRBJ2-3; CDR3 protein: CASSSAQSGVSTDTQYF; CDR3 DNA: TGTGCCAGCAGCTCGGCCCAAAGCGGGGTCAGCACAGATACGCAGTATTTT
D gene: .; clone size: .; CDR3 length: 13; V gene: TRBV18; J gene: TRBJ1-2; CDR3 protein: CASSPAGYYGYTF; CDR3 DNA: TGTGCCAGCTCACCAGCAGGGTACTATGGCTACACCTTC
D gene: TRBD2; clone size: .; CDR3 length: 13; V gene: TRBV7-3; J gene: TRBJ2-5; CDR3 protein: CASSTTSGETQYF; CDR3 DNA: TGTGCCAGCAGCACAACTAGCGGCGAGACCCAGTACTTC
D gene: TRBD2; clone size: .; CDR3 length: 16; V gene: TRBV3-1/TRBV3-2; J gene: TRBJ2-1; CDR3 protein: CASSRKPGLQYNEQFF; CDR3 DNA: TGTGCCAGCAGCCGGAAACCGGGACTACAGTACAATGAGCAGTTCTTC
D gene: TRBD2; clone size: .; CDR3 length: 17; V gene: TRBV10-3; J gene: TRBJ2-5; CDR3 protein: CAISEVWLAGDQETQYF; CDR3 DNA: TGTGCCATCAGTGAGGTATGGCTAGCGGGAGACCAAGAGACCCAGTACTTC
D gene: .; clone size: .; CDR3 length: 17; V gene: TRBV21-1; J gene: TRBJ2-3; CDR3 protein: CASSKVAGTPSTDTQYF; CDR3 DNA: TGTGCCAGCAGCAAAGTTGCGGGGACTCCTAGCACAGATACGCAGTATTTT
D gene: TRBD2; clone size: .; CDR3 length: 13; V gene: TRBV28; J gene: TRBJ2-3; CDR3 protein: CASYGGAIDTQYF; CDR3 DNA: TGTGCCAGCTACGGGGGGGCCATAGATACGCAGTATTTT
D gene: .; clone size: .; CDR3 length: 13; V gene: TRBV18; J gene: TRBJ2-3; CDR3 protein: CASSPAGTDTQYF; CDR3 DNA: TGTGCCAGCTCACCGGCGGGCACAGATACGCAGTATTTT
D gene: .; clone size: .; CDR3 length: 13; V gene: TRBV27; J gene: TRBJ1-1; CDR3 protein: CASSLASNTEAFF; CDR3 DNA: TGTGCCAGCAGTTTGGCCTCGAACACTGAAGCTTTCTTT
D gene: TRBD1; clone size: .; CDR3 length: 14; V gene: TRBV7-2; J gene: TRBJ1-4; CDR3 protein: CASSHGQGNEKLFF; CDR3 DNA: TGTGCCAGCAGCCACGGACAGGGGAATGAAAAACTGTTTTTT
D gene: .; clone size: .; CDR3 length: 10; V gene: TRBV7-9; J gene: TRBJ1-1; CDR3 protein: CASSFEVVLF; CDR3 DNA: TGTGCCAGCAGCTTCGAGGTGGTCCTTTTT
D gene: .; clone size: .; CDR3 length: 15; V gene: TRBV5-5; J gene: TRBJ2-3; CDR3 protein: CASSLNHGPMDTQYF; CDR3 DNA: TGTGCCAGCAGCTTGAACCATGGGCCAATGGATACGCAGTATTTT
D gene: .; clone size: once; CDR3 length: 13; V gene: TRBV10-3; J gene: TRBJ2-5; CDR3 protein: CATTPGNQETQYF; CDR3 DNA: TGTGCCACCACCCCGGGAAACCAAGAGACCCAGTACTTC
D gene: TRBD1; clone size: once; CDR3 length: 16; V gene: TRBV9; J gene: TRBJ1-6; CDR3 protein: CASSDTGGGYNSPLHF; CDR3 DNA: TGTGCCAGCAGCGATACAGGGGGCGGATATAATTCACCCCTCCACTTT
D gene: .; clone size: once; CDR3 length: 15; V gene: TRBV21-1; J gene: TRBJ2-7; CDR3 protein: CASSKGGQVPYEQYF; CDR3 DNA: TGTGCCAGCAGCAAAGGGGGGCAGGTGCCTTACGAGCAGTACTTC
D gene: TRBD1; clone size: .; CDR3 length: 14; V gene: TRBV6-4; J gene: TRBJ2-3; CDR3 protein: CASSEQGAPDTQYF; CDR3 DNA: TGTGCCAGCAGTGAACAGGGGGCTCCAGATACGCAGTATTTT
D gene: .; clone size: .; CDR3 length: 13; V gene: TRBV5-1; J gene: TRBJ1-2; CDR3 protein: CASSLSRGYGYTF; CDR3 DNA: TGCGCCAGCAGCTTGAGCCGGGGCTATGGCTACACCTTC
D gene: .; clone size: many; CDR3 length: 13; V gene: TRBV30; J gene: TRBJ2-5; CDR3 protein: CAWSVAGEQTQYF; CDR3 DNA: TGTGCCTGGAGTGTAGCAGGGGAGCAGACCCAGTACTTC
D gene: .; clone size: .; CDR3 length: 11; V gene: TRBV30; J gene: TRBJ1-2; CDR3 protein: CAWTVNYGYTF; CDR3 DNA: TGTGCCTGGACAGTCAACTATGGCTACACCTTC
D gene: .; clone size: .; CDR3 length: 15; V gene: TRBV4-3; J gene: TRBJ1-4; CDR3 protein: CASSRNAGAQEKLFF; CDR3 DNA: TGCGCCAGCAGTCGTAATGCGGGGGCGCAGGAAAAACTGTTTTTT
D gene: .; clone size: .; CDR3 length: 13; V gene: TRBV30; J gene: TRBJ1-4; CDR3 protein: CAGFRGLEEKLFF; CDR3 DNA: TGTGCCGGCTTCCGGGGGTTGGAGGAAAAACTGTTTTTT
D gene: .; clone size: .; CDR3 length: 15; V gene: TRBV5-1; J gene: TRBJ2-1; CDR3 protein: CASSSGFGSYNEQFF; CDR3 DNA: TGCGCCAGCAGCTCAGGGTTCGGCTCCTACAATGAGCAGTTCTTC
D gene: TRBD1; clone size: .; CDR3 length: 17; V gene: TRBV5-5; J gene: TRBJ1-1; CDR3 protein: CASSHSDRGFMNTEAFF; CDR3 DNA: TGTGCCAGCAGCCACTCCGACAGGGGTTTCATGAACACTGAAGCTTTCTTT
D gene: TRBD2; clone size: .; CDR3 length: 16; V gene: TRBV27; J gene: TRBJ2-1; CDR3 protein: CASSLVLAGAYNEQFF; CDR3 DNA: TGTGCCAGCAGTTTAGTACTAGCGGGGGCCTACAATGAGCAGTTCTTC
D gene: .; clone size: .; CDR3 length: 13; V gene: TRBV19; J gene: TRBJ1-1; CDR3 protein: CASSDRTNTEAFF; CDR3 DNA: TGTGCCAGTAGCGACAGGACTAACACTGAAGCTTTCTTT
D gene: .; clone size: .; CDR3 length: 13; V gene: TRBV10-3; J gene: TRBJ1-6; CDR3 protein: CAISEGLNSPLHF; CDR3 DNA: TGTGCCATCAGTGAGGGACTTAATTCACCCCTCCACTTT
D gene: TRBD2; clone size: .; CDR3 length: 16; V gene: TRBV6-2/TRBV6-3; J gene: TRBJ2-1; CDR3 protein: CASSYSRLAGNNEQFF; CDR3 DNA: TGTGCCAGCAGTTACTCCCGGCTAGCGGGGAACAATGAGCAGTTCTTC
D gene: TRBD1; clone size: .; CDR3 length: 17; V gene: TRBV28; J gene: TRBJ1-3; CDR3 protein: CASSFPTGGYSGNTIYF; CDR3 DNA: TGTGCCAGCAGTTTCCCCACAGGGGGTTACTCTGGAAACACCATATATTTT
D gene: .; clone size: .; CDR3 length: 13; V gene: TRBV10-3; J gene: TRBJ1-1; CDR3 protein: CAISTDKGTEAFF; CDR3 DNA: TGTGCCATCAGTACGGACAAGGGGACTGAAGCTTTCTTT
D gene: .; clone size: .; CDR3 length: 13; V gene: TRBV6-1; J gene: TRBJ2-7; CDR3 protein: CASSEQNPYEQYF; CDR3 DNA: TGTGCCAGCAGTGAACAGAATCCCTACGAGCAGTACTTC
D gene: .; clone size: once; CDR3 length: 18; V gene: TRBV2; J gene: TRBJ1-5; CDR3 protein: CASSEALQGPLGREPQHF; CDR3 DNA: TGTGCCAGCAGTGAAGCCCTACAGGGTCCCCTTGGGAGGGAGCCCCAGCATTTT
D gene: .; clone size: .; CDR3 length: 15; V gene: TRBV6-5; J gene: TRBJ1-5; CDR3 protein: CASSYDSRVGQPQHF; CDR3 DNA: TGTGCCAGCAGTTACGATTCCAGGGTTGGTCAGCCCCAGCATTTT
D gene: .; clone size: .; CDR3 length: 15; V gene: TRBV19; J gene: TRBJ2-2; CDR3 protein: CASSISGGDTGELFF; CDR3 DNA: TGTGCCAGTAGTATATCGGGGGGCGACACCGGGGAGCTGTTTTTT
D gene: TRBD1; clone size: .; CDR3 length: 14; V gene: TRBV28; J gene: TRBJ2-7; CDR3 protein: CASIMGQGAGEQYF; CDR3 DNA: TGTGCCAGCATAATGGGACAGGGGGCGGGGGAGCAGTACTTC